These T cell receptor beta chains were read from a single sample in a study of T cells after yellow fever vaccination. A single record per CDR3 protein comes from TCRdb applying MiXCR to the 5' RACE reads. The sample shows around 590,000 distinct CDR3 sequences, over 9% of them seen only once. The sequencing here drew on PBMCs, taken on the day of the yellow fever booster vaccination. These receptors all come from a man aged 25 to 40 who received the YFV17D yellow fever vaccine. CDR3s include the opening cysteine and the closing phenylalanine or tryptophan. D genes are given only for firm matches. Rows give clone size only sometimes, using once, few, many, or a class for an expanded clone.

CASSPVSYNEQFF	TGTGCCAGCAGCCCTGTTTCCTACAATGAGCAGTTCTTC	many	TRBV7-8	TRBJ2-1	.
CASSSGTITQETQYF	TGTGCCAGCAGTAGCGGGACCATTACACAAGAGACCCAGTACTTC	.	TRBV27	TRBJ2-5	TRBD2
CASSSTSGDYNEQFF	TGTGCCAGCAGCTCCACTAGCGGGGACTACAATGAGCAGTTCTTC	few	TRBV7-2	TRBJ2-1	TRBD2
CASSLASGPLYEQYF	TGCGCCAGCAGCTTGGCGTCAGGACCTTTATACGAGCAGTACTTC	few	TRBV5-1	TRBJ2-7	.
CASSDSGLAHTGELFF	TGTGCCAGCAGCGATTCGGGACTAGCTCACACCGGGGAGCTGTTTTTT	many	TRBV12-3/TRBV12-4	TRBJ2-2	TRBD2
CSVGGSSYNEQFF	TGCAGCGTTGGCGGGAGCTCCTACAATGAGCAGTTCTTC	many	TRBV29-1	TRBJ2-1	TRBD2
CASGIPPGLAGGGTDTQYF	TGTGCCAGCGGAATACCCCCGGGACTAGCGGGAGGAGGAACAGATACGCAGTATTTT	.	TRBV27	TRBJ2-3	TRBD2
CASSLAGSVTQYF	TGTGCCAGCAGCTTAGCGGGATCCGTGACCCAGTACTTC	few	TRBV7-2	TRBJ2-5	.
CATSRQREGRTYTQYF	TGTGCCACCAGCAGACAGAGGGAGGGTCGCACATATACGCAGTATTTT	.	TRBV15	TRBJ2-3	TRBD2
CASQITGFAEAFF	TGTGCCAGTCAAATTACAGGGTTCGCTGAAGCTTTCTTT	.	TRBV19	TRBJ1-1	.
CASSVNTGAFSYEQYF	TGTGCCAGCAGCGTAAACACAGGGGCCTTCTCCTACGAGCAGTACTTC	.	TRBV7-2	TRBJ2-7	TRBD1
CASSLVGGDNEQFF	TGCGCCAGCAGCTTGGTAGGAGGCGACAATGAGCAGTTCTTC	few	TRBV5-1	TRBJ2-1	.
CASSLGVGDEQFF	TGTGCCAGCAGTTTGGGGGTTGGAGATGAGCAGTTCTTC	.	TRBV27	TRBJ2-1	.
CASSPDFGIQYF	TGTGCCAGCAGCCCGGATTTTGGCATTCAGTACTTC	.	TRBV7-2	TRBJ2-4	.
CSAREASGANYEQYF	TGCAGTGCTAGAGAGGCTAGCGGAGCTAACTACGAGCAGTACTTC	.	TRBV20-1	TRBJ2-7	TRBD2
CASSYRTRAFQETQYF	TGTGCCAGCAGTTATCGTACCCGGGCGTTCCAAGAGACCCAGTACTTC	few	TRBV6-5	TRBJ2-5	.
CASSSGQTFGNYGYTF	TGTGCCAGCAGCTCAGGACAGACCTTTGGAAACTATGGCTACACCTTC	few	TRBV7-9	TRBJ1-2	.
CSARDPGGNTIYF	TGCAGTGCTAGAGATCCAGGTGGAAACACCATATATTTT	.	TRBV20-1	TRBJ1-3	.
CSANGQGRTDTQYF	TGCAGTGCTAATGGACAGGGTAGAACAGATACGCAGTATTTT	.	TRBV20-1	TRBJ2-3	TRBD1
CASSQGVTGELFF	TGCGCCAGCAGCCAAGGGGTTACCGGGGAGCTGTTTTTT	few	TRBV4-3	TRBJ2-2	.
CSARGPLPKNIQYF	TGCAGTGCTCGGGGGCCATTGCCCAAAAACATTCAGTACTTC	few	TRBV20-1	TRBJ2-4	.
CASSLASLARGWDSYNEQFF	TGTGCCAGCAGCTTAGCCTCCCTGGCCCGCGGTTGGGACTCCTACAATGAGCAGTTCTTC	few	TRBV11-1	TRBJ2-1	.
CSTTKGQVINEQFF	TGCAGCACTACAAAGGGACAGGTAATCAATGAGCAGTTCTTC	.	TRBV20-1	TRBJ2-1	TRBD1
CASSISNTEAFF	TGTGCCAGCAGCATCTCGAACACTGAAGCTTTCTTT	few	TRBV2	TRBJ1-1	.
CASSVGGTGGDTQYF	TGTGCCAGCAGCGTAGGCGGGACAGGGGGTGATACGCAGTATTTT	.	TRBV9	TRBJ2-3	TRBD1
CASKDSGGGEQYF	TGTGCCAGCAAGGACAGCGGAGGAGGAGAGCAGTACTTC	few	TRBV6-2/TRBV6-3	TRBJ2-7	.
CSARDLSEIEQYF	TGCAGTGCTAGAGATTTATCTGAGATTGAGCAGTACTTC	.	TRBV20-1	TRBJ2-7	.
CASTRRGELFF	TGTGCCAGCACAAGACGGGGGGAGCTGTTTTTT	.	TRBV6-6	TRBJ2-2	.
CASSLGTSGRAMQFF	TGTGCCAGCAGCTTAGGGACTAGCGGGAGGGCGATGCAGTTCTTC	.	TRBV7-2	TRBJ2-1	TRBD2